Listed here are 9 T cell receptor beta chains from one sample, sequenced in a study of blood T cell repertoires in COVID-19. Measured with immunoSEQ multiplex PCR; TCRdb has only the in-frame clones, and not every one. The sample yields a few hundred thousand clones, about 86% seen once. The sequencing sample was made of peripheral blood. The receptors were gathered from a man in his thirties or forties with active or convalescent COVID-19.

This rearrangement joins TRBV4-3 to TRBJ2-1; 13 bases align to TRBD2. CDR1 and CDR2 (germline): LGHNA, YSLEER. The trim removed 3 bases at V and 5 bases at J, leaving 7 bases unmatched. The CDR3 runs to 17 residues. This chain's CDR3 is CASSQDIGLAGDNEQFF. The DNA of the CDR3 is TGCGCCAGCAGCCAGGACATAGGACTAGCGGGGGACAATGAGCAGTTCTTC.

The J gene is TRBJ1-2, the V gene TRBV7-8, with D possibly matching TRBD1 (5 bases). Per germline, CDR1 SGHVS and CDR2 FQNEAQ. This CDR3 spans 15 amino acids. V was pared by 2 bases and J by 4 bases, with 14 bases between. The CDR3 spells CASSLRDSLTYGYTF. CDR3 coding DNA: TGTGCCAGCAGCTTACGTGACAGCCTAACCTATGGCTACACCTTC.

CDR3 loop: CASSEGQGDEQYF. CDR3 coding DNA: TGCGCCAGCAGCGAGGGACAGGGCGACGAGCAGTACTTC. This sequence joins TRBV5-1 and TRBJ2-7, with 9 bases identical to TRBD1. Trimming cost V 4 bases and J 5 bases; bases outside gene matches: 4. The CDR3 length is 13 residues. CDR1 and CDR2 (germline): SGHRS, YFSETQ. The full variable domain, its missing parts supplied by reference TRBV5-1 and TRBJ2-7, is KAGVTQTPRYLIKTRGQQVTLSCSPISGHRSVSWYQQTPGQGLQFLFEYFSETQRNKGNFPGRFSGRQFSNSRSEMNVSTLELGDSALYLCASSEGQGDEQYFGPGTRLTVT.

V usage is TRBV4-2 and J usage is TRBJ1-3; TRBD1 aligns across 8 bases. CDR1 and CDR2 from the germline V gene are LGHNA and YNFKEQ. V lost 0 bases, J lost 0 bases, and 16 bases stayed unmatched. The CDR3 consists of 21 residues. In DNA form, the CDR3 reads TGTGCCAGCAGCCAAGATCAGGATTGGGAGACAGGGGACCCCTCTGGAAACACCATATATTTT. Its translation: CASSQDQDWETGDPSGNTIYF.

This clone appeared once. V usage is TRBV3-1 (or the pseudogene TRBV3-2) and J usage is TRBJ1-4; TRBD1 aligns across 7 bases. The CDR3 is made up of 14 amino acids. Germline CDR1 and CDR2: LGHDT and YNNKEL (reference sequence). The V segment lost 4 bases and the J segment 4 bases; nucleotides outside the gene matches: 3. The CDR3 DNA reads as TGTGCCAGCAGCCCCGGGACAGTTAATGAAAAACTGTTTTTT. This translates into CASSPGTVNEKLFF.

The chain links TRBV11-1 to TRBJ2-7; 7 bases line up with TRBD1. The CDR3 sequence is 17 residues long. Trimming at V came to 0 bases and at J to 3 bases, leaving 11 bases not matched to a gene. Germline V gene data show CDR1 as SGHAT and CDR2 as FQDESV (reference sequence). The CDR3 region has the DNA TGTGCCAGCAGCTTAGCCGGGGTTGAGGGACAGTTCTACGAGCAGTACTTC. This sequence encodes CASSLAGVEGQFYEQYF.

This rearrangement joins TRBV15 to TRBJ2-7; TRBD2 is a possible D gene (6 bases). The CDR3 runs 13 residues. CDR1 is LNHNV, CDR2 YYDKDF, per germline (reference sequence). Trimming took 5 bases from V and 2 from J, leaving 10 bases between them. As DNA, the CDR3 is TGTGCCACCAGCCACGGACTACCCTACGAGCAGTACTTC. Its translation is CATSHGLPYEQYF.

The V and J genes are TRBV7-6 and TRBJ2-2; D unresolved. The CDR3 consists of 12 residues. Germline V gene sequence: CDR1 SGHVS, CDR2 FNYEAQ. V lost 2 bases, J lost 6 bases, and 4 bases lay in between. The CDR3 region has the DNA TGTGCCAGCAGCTTACCCGCCGGGGAGCTGTTTTTT. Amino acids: CASSLPAGELFF. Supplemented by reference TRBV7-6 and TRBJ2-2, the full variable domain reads GAGVSQSPRYKVTKRGQDVALRCDPISGHVSLYWYRQALGQGPEFLTYFNYEAQQDKSGLPNDRFSAERPEGSISTLTIQRTEQRDSAMYRCASSLPAGELFFGEGSRLTVL.

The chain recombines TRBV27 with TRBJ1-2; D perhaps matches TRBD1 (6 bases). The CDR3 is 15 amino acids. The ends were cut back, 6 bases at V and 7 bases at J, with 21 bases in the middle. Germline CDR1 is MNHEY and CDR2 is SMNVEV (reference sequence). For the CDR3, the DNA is TGTGCCAGCAGCCGCGGCGAAGGGGGACGTGGTGGCTACACCTTC. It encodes CASSRGEGGRGGYTF.